There are a few counts of the clone carrying this T cell receptor (beta chain). Its target is unknown. Sample-barcoded 5' priming and a J-beta primer mix drove a second PCR of roughly 6 to 12 cycles. TCRdb re-called the 5' RACE reads with MiXCR, one entry per CDR3 protein. There are 780,000 or so distinct CDR3 sequences in the sample; approximately 60% occur only once, and 20% to 30% lies in the top ten. This sample stems from a study of blood T cells in healthy people across ages. Isolation of PBMCs gave at least 6 million cells per sample. Study-wide points: Changes seen in expanded clonotypes were possibly confounded by donor CMV status left unknown. Diversity estimates from one million T cells were considered underestimates.

This CDR3 contains 13 residues. V lost 5 bases, J lost 3 bases, and 11 bases lay in between. The germline V gene has CDR1 SEHNR and CDR2 FQNEAQ (reference sequence). The chain uses TRBV7-9 and TRBJ2-7, with D possibly TRBD1 on 6 matching bases. This TCR came from a middle-aged man in good health. The sample consisted of blood. The CDR3 nucleotides are TGTGCCAGCAGCCCCTGGGACATCTACGAGCAGTACTTC. Its translation: CASSPWDIYEQYF.